This TCR beta chain was documented in a study of blood T cell repertoires in COVID-19 (dated by TCRdb to the early 2020s). With respect to the entire study: The collaborator samples originated in the United States, Italy and Spain and spanned the acute and convalescent phases of COVID-19. The prospective study material was composed of cDNA or gDNA derived from T cells, B-cell-depleted T cells, or PBMCs. Deeply sampled blood TCRbeta repertoires from subjects exposed to, actively infected with, or recovered from COVID-19 were included in the dataset. A freely available public database, intended as a resource for researchers studying the immune response to SARS-CoV-2, is where the repertoires were released. Samples came from the ongoing ImmuneRACE study (first 160 participants) plus 1,254 subjects from 6 global collaborators. A de-identified subject ID, COVID-19 status, age in years and sex were almost always included in the sample metadata. Where available, HLA class I and class II types were taken from metadata supplied by the sample provider and were not determined by assay-based typing. Summary of the overall study and its limitations: Clinical and demographic metadata were provided uncurated, with the amount varying by source and participant.

Enrolling through a virtual design, the prospective study's participants ranged in age from about 18 to 89 years and lived across 20 to 25 United States geographic areas. In the prospective study, participants were assigned to cohorts based on the clinical history participants reported in a screening survey and a study questionnaire. Recovered participants in ImmuneRACE Cohort 3 were defined by two consecutive negative NP/OP PCR tests, clearance by a healthcare professional, or resolution of symptoms. Mobile phlebotomists in the prospective study collected whole blood, serum and a nasopharyngeal or oropharyngeal swab from every participant. Additional blood draws and questionnaires over an approximately 2-month period could optionally be provided by prospective study participants. Prospective study blood samples were shipped either frozen or at room temperature before DNA extraction. The germline ends are 13 bases apart after V is trimmed by 3 bases and J by 8 bases. Counted from cysteine to phenylalanine, this CDR3 has 13 amino acids. CDR3 DNA is the only sequence kept; it has 39 bases, read in frame from the first base.

Note on this clone: What antigen it recognizes has not been identified. Per-nucleotide qualities are absent, and no much larger clonotype sits a single base away.

TCRbeta CDR3 regions were amplified from genomic DNA using the immunoSEQ Assay, a bias-controlled multiplex PCR. In the source study's methods: Nucleated cell counts per sample were estimated from amplification of reference gene primers within the assay. Sequence reads were collapsed and filtered to measure the absolute abundance of every unique TCRbeta CDR3 rearrangement. For each sample, productive Simpson clonality was calculated as the square root of Simpson's diversity index over productive rearrangements. The clones in this table, taken by TCRdb from immuneACCESS, are in-frame only. Not every clone is retained; where verified, under half of the shortfall comes from an unresolved V gene, and the cause of the rest is unknown. V, J and clone size are taken as reported in that table, and D and trimming were inferred from the DNA itself. For this sample there are almost 400,000 clones; roughly 90% appear just once. Approximately 1.5% of the sample belongs to the ten largest clones.

Sequences were obtained from PBMCs or T cells enriched from blood (not recorded which). The rearrangement joined TRBV12-3 or TRBV12-4 to TRBJ1-1, with the identity of the D gene unclear. This sequence was found in a woman in her twenties or thirties who had recovered from COVID-19. The CDR3 region reads CASSLFLSIEAFF. The nucleotides read TGTGCCAGCAGTTTGTTTCTATCCATCGAAGCTTTCTTT.